Listed here are 15 T cell receptor beta chains from one sample, sequenced in a study of blood T cells in healthy people across ages. Next came a second PCR, run for about 6 to 11 cycles, which used a sample-barcoded 5' primer along with a J-beta primer mix. TCRdb redid the calling of the 5' RACE reads with MiXCR, one entry per CDR3 protein. The sample has hundreds of thousands of distinct CDR3 sequences; about 48% are singletons. The sequencing sample was made of blood. The origin of the receptors is a man aged 25-45 years in good health.

The rearrangement joins TRBV20-1 to TRBJ1-1; 8 bases are shared with TRBD1. The V gene end was trimmed by 4 bases and the J gene end by 1 base; junction bases not matched to a gene: 11. CDR1 is DFQATT, CDR2 SNEGSKA, per germline (reference sequence). This CDR3 region has 16 residues. The CDR3 region is CSANPGGRGGNTEAFF. The CDR3 DNA follows: TGCAGTGCTAACCCAGGGGGCCGGGGTGGGAACACTGAAGCTTTCTTT.

V gene TRBV24-1 combines with J gene TRBJ2-1, with D perhaps TRBD2 (5 bases). V lost 8 bases and J lost 2, with 15 bases in between. CDR1 is KGHDR and CDR2 is SFDVKD in the germline V gene. This CDR3 spans 15 amino acids. For the CDR3, the DNA is TGTGCCACCACGTCCGGGAACAACACCTACAATGAGCAGTTCTTC. Translated: CATTSGNNTYNEQFF.

The rearrangement links TRBV6-2 or TRBV6-3 to TRBJ2-1; D tentatively fits TRBD1 or TRBD2 (5 bases each). CDR3 length: 16 residues. V lost 6 bases and J lost 10, with 25 bases in between. CDR1 is MNHEY and CDR2 is SVGEGT in the germline V gene. The CDR3 reads CASSRATLEWGGEQFF. For the CDR3, the DNA is TGTGCCAGCAGCAGGGCAACCCTAGAGTGGGGCGGGGAGCAGTTCTTC.

On this clonotype itself: A much bigger clone sits one base away, suggesting this may be a read error. The chain recombines TRBV29-1 with TRBJ2-5; no firm D call. Trimming pared 3 bases from V and 11 bases from J, leaving 16 bases between. Germline values: CDR1 SQVTM, CDR2 ANQGSEA. This CDR3 has 12 amino acids. The CDR3 sequence: CSVEADVDEQYF. CDR3 nucleotides: TGCAGCGTTGAGGCTGATGTGGATGAGCAGTACTTC.

This chain joins TRBV7-9 and TRBJ2-6, with a tentative D call TRBD1 (6 bases). V dropped 5 bases and J dropped 0 bases, with 11 bases sitting between them. Germline assignment: CDR1 SEHNR and CDR2 FQNEAQ (reference sequence). The CDR3 has 16 residues. CDR3 amino acids: CASSPQGPSGANVLTF. The CDR3 region has the DNA TGTGCCAGCAGCCCACAGGGTCCCTCTGGGGCCAACGTCCTGACTTTC.

The chain carries TRBV9 and TRBJ2-7, with D perhaps given as TRBD1 or TRBD2 (5 bases each). The CDR3 consists of 15 residues. V was cut by 0 bases and J by 3 bases, with 13 bases left in between. Germline V gives CDR1 SGDLS, CDR2 YYNGEE. The CDR3 coding sequence is TGTGCCAGCAGCGTAGGAACGGGGACGGGCTACGAGCAGTACTTC. This codes for CASSVGTGTGYEQYF.

This chain connects TRBV28 to TRBJ2-1, with D tentatively TRBD1 or TRBD2 (6 bases each). There are 15 residues in the CDR3. Germline V gene sequence: CDR1 MDHEN, CDR2 SYDVKM. V was trimmed by 6 bases and J by 9 bases, leaving 21 bases between them. CDR3 loop: CASSVWGAGYGEQFF. CDR3 DNA: TGTGCCAGCAGCGTTTGGGGGGCGGGTTACGGTGAGCAGTTCTTC.

The V gene is TRBV6-2 or TRBV6-3, the J gene TRBJ2-1, with 7 nucleotides matching TRBD1. V lost 6 bases, J lost 7 bases, and 15 bases stayed unmatched. This CDR3 region has 16 residues. Germline V gene sequence: CDR1 MNHEY, CDR2 SVGEGT. In DNA form, the CDR3 reads TGTGCCAGCAGCTCGGAAGTCGGCTACAGGGGTAATGAGCAGTTCTTC. This sequence encodes CASSSEVGYRGNEQFF.

The chain uses TRBV12-3 or TRBV12-4 and TRBJ2-7; 10 bases fit TRBD1. V trimming: 8 bases; J trimming: 2 bases; junction bases outside the gene matches: 12. CDR3 size: 16 residues. The CDR3 DNA sequence: TGTGCCAGCTCAAACTCTCCCGGGACAGGGGCCTACGAGCAGTACTTC. Protein: CASSNSPGTGAYEQYF.

This clonotype has more than one count but fewer than ten. The chain is built from TRBV12-3 or TRBV12-4 and TRBJ2-1, with D hard to call. Deletions cut 2 bases from V and 10 bases from J, with 3 bases between. CDR3 length equals 10 residues. The CDR3 sequence: CASSLTEQFF. CDR3 nucleotide sequence: TGTGCCAGCAGTTTAACCGAGCAGTTCTTC.

The chain has TRBV6-1 and TRBJ2-7; D might be TRBD2 (6 bases). V shed 4 bases and J shed 4 bases, with 17 bases lying between them. This CDR3 has 15 residues. Germline CDR1 is MNHNS and CDR2 is SASEGT. CDR3 coding DNA: TGTGCCAGCAGTGTGGGACGCGGGGTTATTTACGAGCAGTACTTC. Amino acids: CASSVGRGVIYEQYF.

V and J are TRBV13 and TRBJ2-3; no definite D call. The germline V and J ends were trimmed by 5 bases and 2 bases, with 11 bases remaining between them. This CDR3 comprises 14 residues. Looked up from germline, CDR1 is PRHDT and CDR2 is FYEKMQ (reference sequence). CDR3: CASSVEQPTDTQYF. The DNA for the CDR3 is TGTGCCAGCAGCGTAGAACAGCCCACAGATACGCAGTATTTT.

The genes are TRBV20-1 and TRBJ2-7, with D perhaps matching TRBD2 (5 bases). The J call may not be correct, given that the DNA end is closer to TRBJ2-5. The CDR3 is 14 residues long. The germline V gene has CDR1 DFQATT and CDR2 SNEGSKA (reference sequence). CDR3 DNA sequence: TGCAGTGCTAGAGCTTCGAACGGGGTCGAGACCCAGTACTTC. It codes for CSARASNGVETQYF.

Here the CDR3 reads CSADTWVGQGVGEQYF. The CDR3 nucleotides read TGCAGTGCCGACACTTGGGTGGGACAGGGGGTCGGCGAGCAGTACTTC. The rearrangement uses TRBV20-1 and TRBJ2-4, with 11 bases that match TRBD1. The DNA end favors TRBJ2-7, so the J call may be wrong. The CDR3 contains 16 residues. CDR1 is DFQATT, CDR2 SNEGSKA, per germline (reference sequence).

The J gene is TRBJ1-2, the V gene TRBV2; D not resolved. The germline V gene encodes CDR1 SNHLY and CDR2 FYNNEI. V was trimmed by 6 bases and J by 5 bases, leaving 13 bases between them. The CDR3 contains 13 residues. CDR3 sequence reads: CASSQEQSYGYTF. CDR3 nucleotide sequence: TGTGCCAGCAGCCAGGAACAGTCATATGGCTACACCTTC.